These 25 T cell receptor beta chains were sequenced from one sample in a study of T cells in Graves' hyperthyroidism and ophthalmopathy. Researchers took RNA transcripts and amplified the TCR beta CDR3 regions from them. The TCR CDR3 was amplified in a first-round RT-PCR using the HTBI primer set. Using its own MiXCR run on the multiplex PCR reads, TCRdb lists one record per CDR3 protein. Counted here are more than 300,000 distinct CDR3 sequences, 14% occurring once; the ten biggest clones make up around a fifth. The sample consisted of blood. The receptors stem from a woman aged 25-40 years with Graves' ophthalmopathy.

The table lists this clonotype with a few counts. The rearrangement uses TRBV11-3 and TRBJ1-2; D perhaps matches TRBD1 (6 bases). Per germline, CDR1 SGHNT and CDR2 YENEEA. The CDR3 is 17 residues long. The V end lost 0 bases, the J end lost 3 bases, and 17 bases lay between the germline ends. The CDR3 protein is CASSLDKWGLTDYGYTF. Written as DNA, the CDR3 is TGTGCCAGCAGCTTAGATAAATGGGGGCTGACTGACTATGGCTACACCTTC.

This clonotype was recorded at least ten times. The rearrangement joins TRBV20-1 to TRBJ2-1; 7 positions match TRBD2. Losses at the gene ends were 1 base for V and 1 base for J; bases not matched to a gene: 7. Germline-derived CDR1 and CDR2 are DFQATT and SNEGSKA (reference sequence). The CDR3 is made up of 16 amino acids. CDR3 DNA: TGCAGTGCTAGAGGGGTTCTAGCGGTTTCCTACAATGAGCAGTTCTTC. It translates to CSARGVLAVSYNEQFF.

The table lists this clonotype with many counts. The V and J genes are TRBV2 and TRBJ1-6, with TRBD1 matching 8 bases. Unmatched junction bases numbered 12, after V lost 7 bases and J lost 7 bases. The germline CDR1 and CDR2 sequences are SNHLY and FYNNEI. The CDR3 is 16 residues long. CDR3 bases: TGTGCCAGCACCGGCCCAGGGGGCTGGTCGAATTCACCCCTCCACTTT. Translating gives CASTGPGGWSNSPLHF.

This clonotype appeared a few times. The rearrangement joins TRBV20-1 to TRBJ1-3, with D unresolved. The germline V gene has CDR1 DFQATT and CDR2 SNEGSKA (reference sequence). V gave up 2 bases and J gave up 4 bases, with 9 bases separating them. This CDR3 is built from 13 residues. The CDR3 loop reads CSARNPSGNTIYF. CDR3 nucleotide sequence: TGCAGTGCTAGAAACCCTAGCGGAAACACCATATATTTT.

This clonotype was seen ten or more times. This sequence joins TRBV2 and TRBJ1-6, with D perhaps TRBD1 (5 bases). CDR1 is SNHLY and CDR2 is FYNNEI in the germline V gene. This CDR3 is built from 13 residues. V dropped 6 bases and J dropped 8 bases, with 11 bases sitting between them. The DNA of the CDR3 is TGTGCCAGCAGAGGGGACGGGGATTCACCCCTCCACTTT. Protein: CASRGDGDSPLHF.

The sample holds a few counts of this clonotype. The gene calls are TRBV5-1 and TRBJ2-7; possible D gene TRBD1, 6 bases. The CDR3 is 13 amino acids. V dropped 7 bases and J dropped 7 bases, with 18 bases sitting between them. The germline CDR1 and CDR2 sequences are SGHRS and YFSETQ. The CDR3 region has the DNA TGCGCCAGCCGTGGACAGCCCACTGGGGAGCAGTACTTC. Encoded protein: CASRGQPTGEQYF.

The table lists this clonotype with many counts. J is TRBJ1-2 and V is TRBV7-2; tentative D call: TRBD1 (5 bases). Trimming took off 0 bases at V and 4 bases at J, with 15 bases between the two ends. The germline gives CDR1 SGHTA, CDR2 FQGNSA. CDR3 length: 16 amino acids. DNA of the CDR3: TGTGCCAGCAGCTTAGCGCACGCACGGGGGACCTATGGCTACACCTTC. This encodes CASSLAHARGTYGYTF.

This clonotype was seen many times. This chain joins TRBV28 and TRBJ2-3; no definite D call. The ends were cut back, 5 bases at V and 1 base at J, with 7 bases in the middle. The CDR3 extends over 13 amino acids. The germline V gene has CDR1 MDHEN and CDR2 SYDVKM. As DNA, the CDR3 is TGTGCCAGCAGTGAACCGGGCACAGATACGCAGTATTTT. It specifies CASSEPGTDTQYF.

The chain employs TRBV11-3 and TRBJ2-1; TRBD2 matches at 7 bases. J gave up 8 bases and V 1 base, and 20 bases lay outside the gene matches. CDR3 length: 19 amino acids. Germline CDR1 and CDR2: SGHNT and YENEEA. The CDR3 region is CASSLGSWGGGRSSDEQFF. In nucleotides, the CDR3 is TGTGCCAGCAGCTTAGGATCCTGGGGGGGGGGAAGGTCAAGCGATGAGCAGTTCTTC.

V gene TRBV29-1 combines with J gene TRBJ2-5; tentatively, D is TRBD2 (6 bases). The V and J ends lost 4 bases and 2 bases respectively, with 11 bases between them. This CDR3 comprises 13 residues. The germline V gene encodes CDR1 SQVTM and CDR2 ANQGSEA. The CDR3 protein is CSVGKTSQETQYF. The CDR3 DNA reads TGCAGCGTTGGGAAGACTAGTCAAGAGACCCAGTACTTC.

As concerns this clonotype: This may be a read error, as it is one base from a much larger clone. This chain's CDR3 is CASSLAHRVNTIYF. For the CDR3, the DNA is TGTGCCAGCAGTTTAGCGCACCGAGTAAACACCATATATTTT. This rearrangement joins TRBV12-3 or TRBV12-4 to TRBJ1-3; the D is unclear. Trimming removed 0 bases at V and 6 bases at J, with 9 bases between. This CDR3 is built from 14 residues.

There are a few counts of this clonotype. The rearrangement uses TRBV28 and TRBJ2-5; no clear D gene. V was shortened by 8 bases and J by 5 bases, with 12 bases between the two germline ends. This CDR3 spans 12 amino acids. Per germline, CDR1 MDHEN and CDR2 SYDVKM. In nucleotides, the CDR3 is TGTGCCAGCGGGCCTTTAAGGGAGACCCAGTACTTC. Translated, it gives CASGPLRETQYF.

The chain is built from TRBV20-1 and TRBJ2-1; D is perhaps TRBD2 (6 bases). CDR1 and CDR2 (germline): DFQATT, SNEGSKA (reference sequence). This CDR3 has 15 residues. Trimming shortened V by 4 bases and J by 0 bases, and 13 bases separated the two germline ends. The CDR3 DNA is TGCAGTGCTACCGGGGACTCGAGCTCCTACAATGAGCAGTTCTTC. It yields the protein CSATGDSSSYNEQFF.

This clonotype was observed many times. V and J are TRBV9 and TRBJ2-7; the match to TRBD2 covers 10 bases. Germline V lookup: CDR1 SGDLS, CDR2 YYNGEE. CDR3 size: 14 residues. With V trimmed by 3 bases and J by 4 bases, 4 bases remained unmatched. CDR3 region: CASSEAGGPYEQYF. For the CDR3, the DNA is TGTGCCAGCAGCGAAGCGGGGGGGCCTTACGAGCAGTACTTC. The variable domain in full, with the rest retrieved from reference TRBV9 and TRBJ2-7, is DSGVTQTPKHLITATGQRVTLRCSPRSGDLSVYWYQQSLDQGLQFLIQYYNGEERAKGNILERFSAQQFPDLHSELNLSSLELGDSALYFCASSEAGGPYEQYFGPGTRLTVT.

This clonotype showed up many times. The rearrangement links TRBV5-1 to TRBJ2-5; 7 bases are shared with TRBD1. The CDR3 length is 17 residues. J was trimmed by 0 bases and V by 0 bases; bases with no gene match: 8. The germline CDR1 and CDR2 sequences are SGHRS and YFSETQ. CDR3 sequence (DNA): TGCGCCAGCAGCTTGGACCCTGGACAGGCGAACCAAGAGACCCAGTACTTC. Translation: CASSLDPGQANQETQYF.

The CDR3 protein is CASSRTGRRDTQYF. The CDR3 nucleotides read TGCGCCAGCAGCCGGACAGGGAGAAGAGATACGCAGTATTTT. The V and J genes are TRBV10-2 and TRBJ2-3; 8 bases are shared with TRBD1. The CDR3 length is 14 residues. Trimming cost V 6 bases and J 5 bases; bases outside gene matches: 7. The V gene's germline CDR1 is WSHSY and CDR2 SAAADI.

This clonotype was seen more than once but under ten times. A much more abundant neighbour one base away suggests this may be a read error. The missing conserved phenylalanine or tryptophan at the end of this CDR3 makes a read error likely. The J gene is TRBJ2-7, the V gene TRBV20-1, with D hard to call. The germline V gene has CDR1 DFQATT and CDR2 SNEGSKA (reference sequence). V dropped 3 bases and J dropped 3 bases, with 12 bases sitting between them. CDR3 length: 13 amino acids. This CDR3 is CSASSGIFYEQYL. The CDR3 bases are TGCAGTGCTAGTTCAGGTATCTTCTACGAGCAGTACCTC.

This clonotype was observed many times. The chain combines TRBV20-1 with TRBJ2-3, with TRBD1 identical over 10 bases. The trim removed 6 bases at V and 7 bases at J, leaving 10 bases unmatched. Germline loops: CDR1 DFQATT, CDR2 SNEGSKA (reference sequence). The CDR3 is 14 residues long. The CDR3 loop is CSAVRGQGINTQYF. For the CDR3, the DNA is TGCAGTGCAGTAAGGGGACAGGGGATCAATACGCAGTATTTT.

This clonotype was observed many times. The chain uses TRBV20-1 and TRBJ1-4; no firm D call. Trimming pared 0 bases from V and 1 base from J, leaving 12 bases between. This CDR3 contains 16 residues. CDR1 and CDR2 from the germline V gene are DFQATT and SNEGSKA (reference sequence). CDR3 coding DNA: TGCAGTGCTAGAGATCATCGGCACCAAACTAATGAAAAACTGTTTTTT. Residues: CSARDHRHQTNEKLFF.

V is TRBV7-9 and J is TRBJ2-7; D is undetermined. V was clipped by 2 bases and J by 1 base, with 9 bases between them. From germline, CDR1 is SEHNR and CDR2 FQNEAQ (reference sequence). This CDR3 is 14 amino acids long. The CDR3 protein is CASSLLPQSYEQYF. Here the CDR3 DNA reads TGTGCCAGCAGCTTATTGCCACAGTCCTACGAGCAGTACTTC. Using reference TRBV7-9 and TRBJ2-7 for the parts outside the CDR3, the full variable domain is DTGVSQNPRHKITKRGQNVTFRCDPISEHNRLYWYRQTLGQGPEFLTYFQNEAQLEKSRLLSDRFSAERPKGSFSTLEIQRTEQGDSAMYLCASSLLPQSYEQYFGPGTRLTVT.

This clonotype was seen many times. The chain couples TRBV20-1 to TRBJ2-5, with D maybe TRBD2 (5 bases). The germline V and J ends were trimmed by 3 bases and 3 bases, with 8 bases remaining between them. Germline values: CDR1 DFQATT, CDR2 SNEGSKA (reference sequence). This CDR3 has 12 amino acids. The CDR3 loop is CSARAGEETQYF. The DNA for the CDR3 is TGCAGTGCTAGGGCCGGGGAAGAGACCCAGTACTTC.

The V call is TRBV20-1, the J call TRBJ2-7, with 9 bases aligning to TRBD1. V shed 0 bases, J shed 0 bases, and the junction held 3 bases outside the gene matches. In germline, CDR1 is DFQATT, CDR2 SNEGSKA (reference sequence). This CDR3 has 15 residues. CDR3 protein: CSARDRDRDSYEQYF. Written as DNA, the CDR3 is TGCAGTGCTAGAGATCGGGACAGGGACTCCTACGAGCAGTACTTC.

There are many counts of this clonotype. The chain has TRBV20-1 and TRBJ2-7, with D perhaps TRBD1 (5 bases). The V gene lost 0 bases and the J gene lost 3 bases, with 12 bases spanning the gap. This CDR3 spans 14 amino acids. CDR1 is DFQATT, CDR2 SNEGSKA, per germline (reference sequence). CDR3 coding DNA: TGCAGTGCTAGAGATCTCCAGGGAAACTACGAGCAGTACTTC. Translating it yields CSARDLQGNYEQYF.

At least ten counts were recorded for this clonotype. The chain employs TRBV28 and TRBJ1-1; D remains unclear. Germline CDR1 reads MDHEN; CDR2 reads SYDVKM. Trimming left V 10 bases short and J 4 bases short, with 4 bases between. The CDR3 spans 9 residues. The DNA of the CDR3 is TGTGCCACGGGCACTGAAGCTTTCTTT. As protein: CATGTEAFF. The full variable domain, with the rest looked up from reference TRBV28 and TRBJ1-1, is DVKVTQSSRYLVKRTGEKVFLECVQDMDHENMFWYRQDPGLGLRLIYFSYDVKMKEKGDIPEGYSVSREKKERFSLILESASTNQTSMYLCATGTEAFFGQGTRLTVV.

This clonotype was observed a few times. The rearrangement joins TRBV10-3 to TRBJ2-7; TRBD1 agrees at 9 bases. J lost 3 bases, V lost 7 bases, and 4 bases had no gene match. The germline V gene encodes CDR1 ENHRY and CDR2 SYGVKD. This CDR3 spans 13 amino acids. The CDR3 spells CAIKGGQGYEQYF. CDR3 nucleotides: TGTGCCATCAAGGGGGGACAGGGCTACGAGCAGTACTTC.